The entry that follows covers one T cell receptor beta chain sequence. The data were obtained in a study of early stage breast cancer tumors. V lost 4 bases, J lost 5 bases, and 11 bases stayed unmatched. CDR3 length: 15 residues. CDR1 SGHRS and CDR2 YFSETQ come from the germline V gene. Produced via immunoSEQ multiplex PCR; TCRdb's table is partial and in-frame only. The sample has some 30,000 clones; roughly 80% are singletons. The chain uses TRBV5-1 and TRBJ1-1; TRBD1 matches 7 bases. The TCR sequence derives from a person under 45 with breast cancer. The material sequenced was breast tumor tissue. The CDR3 spells CASSRAGDSRTEAFF. CDR3 DNA: TGCGCCAGCAGCCGAGCGGGGGACAGCCGGACTGAAGCTTTCTTT.